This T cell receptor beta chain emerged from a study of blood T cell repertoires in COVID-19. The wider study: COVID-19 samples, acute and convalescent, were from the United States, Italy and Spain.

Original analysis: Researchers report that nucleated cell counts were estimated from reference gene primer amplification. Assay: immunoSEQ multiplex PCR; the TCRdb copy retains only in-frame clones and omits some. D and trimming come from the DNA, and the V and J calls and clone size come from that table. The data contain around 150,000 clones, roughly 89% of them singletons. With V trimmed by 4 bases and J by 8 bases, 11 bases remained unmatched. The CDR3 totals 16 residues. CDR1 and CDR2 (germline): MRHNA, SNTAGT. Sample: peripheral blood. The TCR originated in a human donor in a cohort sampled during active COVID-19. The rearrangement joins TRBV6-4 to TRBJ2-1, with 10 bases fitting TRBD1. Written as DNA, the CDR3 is TGTGCCAGCAGTGTCCGTCCGGGACAGGGGCGCGATGAGCAGTTCTTC. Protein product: CASSVRPGQGRDEQFF.